Included here is one T cell receptor beta chain sequence, with context. The data are from a study of response to subunit inactivated influenza vaccine. The CDR3 length is 14 residues. The ends lost 8 bases at V and 3 bases at J; junction bases unmatched: 7. The germline V gene encodes CDR1 MDHEN and CDR2 SYDVKM. TCRdb used MiXCR to reprocess the RT-PCR reads, holding one entry per CDR3 protein. The sample consists of roughly 550,000 distinct CDR3 sequences, roughly a quarter of them appearing once. The data also belong to a second study, concerning T cells expressing NK-cell markers. As that report states: 5'RACE template switching built TCR beta cDNA with unique molecular identifiers.

The specimen comprised CD4+ T cells sorted from PBMCs, sampled 11 to 12 days after vaccination. This TCR was sampled from a man aged 50 to 60 who received an inactivated influenza vaccine. This chain connects TRBV28 to TRBJ1-3; 7 bases agree with TRBD1. CDR3 sequence reads: CASQRGLGGNTIYF. The CDR3 DNA reads as TGTGCCAGCCAAAGGGGGCTGGGTGGAAACACCATATATTTT.